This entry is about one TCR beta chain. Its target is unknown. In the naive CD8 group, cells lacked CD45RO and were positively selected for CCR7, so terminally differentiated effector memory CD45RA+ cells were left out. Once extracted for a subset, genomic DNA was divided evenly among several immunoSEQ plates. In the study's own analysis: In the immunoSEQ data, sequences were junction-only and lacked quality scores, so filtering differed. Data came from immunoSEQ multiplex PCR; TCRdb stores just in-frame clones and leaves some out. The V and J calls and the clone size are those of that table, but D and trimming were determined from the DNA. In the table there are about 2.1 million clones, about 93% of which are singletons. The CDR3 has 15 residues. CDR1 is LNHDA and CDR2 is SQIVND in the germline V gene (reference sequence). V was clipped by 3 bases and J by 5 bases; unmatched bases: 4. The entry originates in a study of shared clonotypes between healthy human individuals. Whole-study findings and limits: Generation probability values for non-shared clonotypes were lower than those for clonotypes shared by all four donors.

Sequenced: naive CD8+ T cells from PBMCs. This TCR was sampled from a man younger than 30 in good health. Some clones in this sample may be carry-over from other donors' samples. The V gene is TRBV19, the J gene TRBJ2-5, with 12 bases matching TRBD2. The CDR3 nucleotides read TGTGCCAGTAGTATGAGTGGGACTAGCGGGGAGACCCAGTACTTC. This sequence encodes CASSMSGTSGETQYF. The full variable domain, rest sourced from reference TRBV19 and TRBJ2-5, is DGGITQSPKYLFRKEGQNVTLSCEQNLNHDAMYWYRQDPGQGLRLIYYSQIVNDFQKGDIAEGYSVSREKKESFPLTVTSAQKNPTAFYLCASSMSGTSGETQYFGPGTRLLVL.